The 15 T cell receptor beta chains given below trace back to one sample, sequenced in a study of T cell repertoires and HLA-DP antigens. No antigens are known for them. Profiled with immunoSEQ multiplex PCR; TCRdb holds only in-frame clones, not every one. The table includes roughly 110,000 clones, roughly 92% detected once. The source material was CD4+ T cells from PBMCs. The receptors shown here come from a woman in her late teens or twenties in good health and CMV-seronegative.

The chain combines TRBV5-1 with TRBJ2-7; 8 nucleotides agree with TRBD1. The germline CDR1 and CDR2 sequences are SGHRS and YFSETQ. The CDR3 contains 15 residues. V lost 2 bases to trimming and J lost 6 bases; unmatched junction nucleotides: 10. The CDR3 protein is CASSFTGGTGGEQYF. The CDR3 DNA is TGCGCCAGCAGCTTTACAGGGGGAACCGGTGGCGAGCAGTACTTC.

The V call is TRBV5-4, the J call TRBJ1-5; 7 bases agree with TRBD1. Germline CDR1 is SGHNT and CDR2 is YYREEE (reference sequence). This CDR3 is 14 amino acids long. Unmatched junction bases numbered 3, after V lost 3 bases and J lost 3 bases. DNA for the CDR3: TGTGCCAGCAGCTCGGGGACAGACAATCAGCCCCAGCATTTT. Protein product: CASSSGTDNQPQHF.

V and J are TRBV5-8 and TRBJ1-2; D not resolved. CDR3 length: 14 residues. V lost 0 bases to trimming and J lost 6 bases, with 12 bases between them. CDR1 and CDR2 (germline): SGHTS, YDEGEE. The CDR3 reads CASSLAEIGNGYTF. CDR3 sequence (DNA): TGTGCCAGCAGCTTGGCCGAAATTGGCAATGGCTACACCTTC.

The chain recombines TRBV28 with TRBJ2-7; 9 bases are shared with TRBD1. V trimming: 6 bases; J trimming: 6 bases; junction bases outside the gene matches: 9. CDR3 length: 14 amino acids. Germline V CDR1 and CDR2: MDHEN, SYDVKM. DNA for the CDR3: TGTGCCAGCAGCCTGGGACAGGGATTGTTCGAGCAGTACGTC. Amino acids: CASSLGQGLFEQYV.

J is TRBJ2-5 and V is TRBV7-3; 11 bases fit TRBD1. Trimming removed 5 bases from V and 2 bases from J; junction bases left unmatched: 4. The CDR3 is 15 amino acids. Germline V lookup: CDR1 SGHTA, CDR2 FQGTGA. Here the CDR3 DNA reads TGTGCCAGCAGCCCGGGACAGGGGGGGCAAGAGACCCAGTACTTC. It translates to CASSPGQGGQETQYF. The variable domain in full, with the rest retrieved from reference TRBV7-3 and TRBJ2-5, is GAGVSQTPSNKVTEKGKYVELRCDPISGHTALYWYRQSLGQGPEFLIYFQGTGAADDSGLPNDRFFAVRPEGSVSTLKIQRTERGDSAVYLCASSPGQGGQETQYFGPGTRLLVL.

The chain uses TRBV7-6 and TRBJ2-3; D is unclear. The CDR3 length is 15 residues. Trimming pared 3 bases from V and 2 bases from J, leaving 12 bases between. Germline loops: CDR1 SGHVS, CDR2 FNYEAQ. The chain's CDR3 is CASSLLRMSTDTQYF. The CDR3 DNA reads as TGTGCCAGCAGCTTGTTAAGGATGTCCACAGATACGCAGTATTTT.

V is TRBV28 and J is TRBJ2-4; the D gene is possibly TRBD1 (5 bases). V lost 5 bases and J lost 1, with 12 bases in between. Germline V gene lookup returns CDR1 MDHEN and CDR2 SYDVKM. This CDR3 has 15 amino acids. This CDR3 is CASSPDSRAKNIQYF. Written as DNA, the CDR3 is TGTGCCAGCAGTCCAGACAGTAGGGCCAAAAACATTCAGTACTTC.

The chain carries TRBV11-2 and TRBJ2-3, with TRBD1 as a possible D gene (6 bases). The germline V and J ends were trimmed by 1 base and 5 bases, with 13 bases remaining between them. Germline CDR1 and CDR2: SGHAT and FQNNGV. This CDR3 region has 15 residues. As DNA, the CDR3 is TGTGCCAGCAGCTTAGGGATGGGCAGGGGAGATACGCAGTATTTT. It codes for CASSLGMGRGDTQYF.

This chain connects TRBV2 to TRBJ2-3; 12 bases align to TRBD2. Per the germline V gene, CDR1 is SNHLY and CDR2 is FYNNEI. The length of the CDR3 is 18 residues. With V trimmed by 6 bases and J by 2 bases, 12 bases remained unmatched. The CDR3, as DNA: TGTGCCAGCAGGGCACGAAATGGACTAGCGGGGAACACAGATACGCAGTATTTT. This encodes CASRARNGLAGNTDTQYF.

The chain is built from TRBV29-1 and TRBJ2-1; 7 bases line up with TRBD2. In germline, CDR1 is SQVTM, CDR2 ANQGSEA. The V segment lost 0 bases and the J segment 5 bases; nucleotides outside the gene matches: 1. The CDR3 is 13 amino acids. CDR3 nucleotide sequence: TGCAGCGTTGAAGATACTAGCGACAATGAGCAGTTCTTC. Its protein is CSVEDTSDNEQFF.

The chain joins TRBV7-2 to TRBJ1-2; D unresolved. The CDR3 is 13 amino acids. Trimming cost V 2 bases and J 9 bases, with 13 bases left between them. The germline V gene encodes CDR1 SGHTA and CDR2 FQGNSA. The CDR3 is CASSLTPLRSYTF. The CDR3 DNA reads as TGTGCCAGCAGCTTAACCCCCCTGAGGAGCTACACCTTC.

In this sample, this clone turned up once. Here the CDR3 DNA reads TGCGCCAGCAGCTCCTCGTCCCTAGCGGGAGGATACAATGAGCAGTTCTTC. Its translation is CASSSSSLAGGYNEQFF. This chain joins TRBV5-1 and TRBJ2-1, with 11 positions matching TRBD2. After removal of 3 bases from V and 4 bases from J, the junction contained 9 bases not matched to a gene. CDR3 size: 17 residues. Germline V gives CDR1 SGHRS, CDR2 YFSETQ.

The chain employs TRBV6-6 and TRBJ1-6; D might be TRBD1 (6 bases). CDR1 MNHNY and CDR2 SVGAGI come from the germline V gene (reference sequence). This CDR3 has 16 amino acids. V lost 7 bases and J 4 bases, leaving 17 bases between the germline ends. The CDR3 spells CASTLDYQGYNSPLHF. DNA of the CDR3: TGTGCCAGCACCTTAGATTACCAGGGGTATAATTCACCCCTCCACTTT.

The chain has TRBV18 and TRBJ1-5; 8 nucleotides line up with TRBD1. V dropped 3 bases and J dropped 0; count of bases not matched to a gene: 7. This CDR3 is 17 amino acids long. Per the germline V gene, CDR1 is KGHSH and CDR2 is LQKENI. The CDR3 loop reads CASSPQGAMGSNQPQHF. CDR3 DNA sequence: TGTGCCAGCTCACCCCAGGGGGCGATGGGTAGCAATCAGCCCCAGCATTTT.

The CDR3 nucleotides read TGTGCCAGCAGTAGAACAAGTCGCACTGAAGCTTTCTTT. Translating gives CASSRTSRTEAFF. This sequence joins TRBV6-5 and TRBJ1-1; D is unclear. The CDR3 spans 13 residues. CDR1 and CDR2 (germline): MNHEY, SVGAGI. Trimming pared 5 bases from V and 4 bases from J, leaving 11 bases between.